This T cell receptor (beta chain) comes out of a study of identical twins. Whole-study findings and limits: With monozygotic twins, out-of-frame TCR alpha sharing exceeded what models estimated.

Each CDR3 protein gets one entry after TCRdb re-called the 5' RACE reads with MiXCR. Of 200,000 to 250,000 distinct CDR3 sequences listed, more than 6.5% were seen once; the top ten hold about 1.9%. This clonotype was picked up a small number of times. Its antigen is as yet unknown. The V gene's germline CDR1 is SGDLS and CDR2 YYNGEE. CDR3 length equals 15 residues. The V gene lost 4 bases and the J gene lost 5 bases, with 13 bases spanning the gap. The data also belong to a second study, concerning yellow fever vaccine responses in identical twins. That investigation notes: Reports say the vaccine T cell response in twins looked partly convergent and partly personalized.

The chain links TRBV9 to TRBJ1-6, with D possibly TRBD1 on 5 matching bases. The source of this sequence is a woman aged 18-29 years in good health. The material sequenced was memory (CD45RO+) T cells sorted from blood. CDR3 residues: CASSTPQGHNSPLHF. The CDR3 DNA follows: TGTGCCAGCAGCACCCCCCAGGGCCATAATTCACCCCTCCACTTT. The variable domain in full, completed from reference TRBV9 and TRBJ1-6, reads DSGVTQTPKHLITATGQRVTLRCSPRSGDLSVYWYQQSLDQGLQFLIQYYNGEERAKGNILERFSAQQFPDLHSELNLSSLELGDSALYFCASSTPQGHNSPLHFGNGTRLTVT.